The 6 T cell receptor beta chains in this list originate from one sample, sequenced in a study of OX40 agonist ivuxolimab in advanced cancers. Only in-frame clones appear in the TCRdb table, and some are missing; sequencing was by immunoSEQ multiplex PCR. The sample records about 85,000 clones, about nine tenths being singletons. Sequenced here: CD4+ or CD8+ T cells sorted from blood, sampled in a trial of the OX40 agonist ivuxolimab. These receptors came from an adult with an advanced solid tumor such as melanoma, head and neck, liver or kidney cancer.

This chain links TRBV7-2 with TRBJ1-1, with D possibly matching TRBD1 (6 bases). The CDR3 is 15 residues long. V was cut by 5 bases and J by 0 bases, with 13 bases left in between. Germline loops: CDR1 SGHTA, CDR2 FQGNSA. CDR3: CASSRIQGLNTEAFF. The CDR3 DNA is TGTGCCAGCAGCCGAATACAGGGCTTGAACACTGAAGCTTTCTTT.

Here the CDR3 DNA reads TGTGCCAGCTCAACTAACAGGGCGTTGAGCGAGCAGTACTTC. It is translated as CASSTNRALSEQYF. This sequence joins TRBV18 and TRBJ2-7, with D tentatively TRBD1 (6 bases). CDR1 and CDR2 from the germline V gene are KGHSH and LQKENI. V gave up 5 bases and J gave up 6 bases, with 17 bases separating them. CDR3 length equals 14 residues. Complete variable domain (other parts from reference TRBV18 and TRBJ2-7): NAGVMQNPRHLVRRRGQEARLRCSPMKGHSHVYWYRQLPEEGLKFMVYLQKENIIDESGMPKERFSAEFPKEGPSILRIQQVVRGDSAAYFCASSTNRALSEQYFGPGTRLTVT.

The chain recombines TRBV5-1 with TRBJ2-1, with 9 bases identical to TRBD2. The CDR3 has 15 residues. Germline CDR1 and CDR2: SGHRS and YFSETQ. The ends lost 0 bases at V and 4 bases at J; junction bases unmatched: 2. The CDR3 loop is CASSLATSGYNEQFF. The CDR3, as DNA: TGCGCCAGCAGCTTGGCGACTAGCGGTTACAATGAGCAGTTCTTC.

The V gene is TRBV28, the J gene TRBJ2-1; 13 bases agree with TRBD2. This CDR3 spans 14 amino acids. After removal of 6 bases from V and 6 bases from J, the junction contained 2 bases not matched to a gene. CDR1 is MDHEN, CDR2 SYDVKM, per germline. CDR3 in amino acids: CASSGLAGANEQFF. In DNA, the CDR3 is TGTGCCAGCAGCGGACTAGCGGGGGCCAATGAGCAGTTCTTC.

This chain joins TRBV5-1 and TRBJ1-6; D is uncertain. The CDR3 has 12 residues. Looked up from germline, CDR1 is SGHRS and CDR2 is YFSETQ. V lost 0 bases to trimming and J lost 7 bases, with 2 bases between them. The CDR3 DNA is TGCGCCAGCAGCTTGGGGAATTCACCCCTCCACTTT. Amino acid sequence: CASSLGNSPLHF.

The chain has TRBV7-2 and TRBJ2-2; no firm D call. Germline V gene sequence: CDR1 SGHTA, CDR2 FQGNSA. The CDR3 has 16 residues. Deletions cut 2 bases from V and 0 bases from J, with 10 bases between. CDR3: CASSLLGDPNTGELFF. As DNA, the CDR3 is TGTGCCAGCAGCTTACTCGGCGACCCGAACACCGGGGAGCTGTTTTTT. Supplemented by reference TRBV7-2 and TRBJ2-2, the full variable domain reads GAGVSQSPSNKVTEKGKDVELRCDPISGHTALYWYRQSLGQGLEFLIYFQGNSAPDKSGLPSDRFSAERTGGSVSTLTIQRTQQEDSAVYLCASSLLGDPNTGELFFGEGSRLTVL.